The 29 T cell receptor beta chains reported below all come from one sample, sequenced in a study of OX40 agonist ivuxolimab in advanced cancers. Assay used: immunoSEQ multiplex PCR; TCRdb lists only in-frame clones, some missing. Found here are more than 100,000 clones, approximately 90% of them singletons; the top ten hold 1.1%. The source was CD4+ or CD8+ T cells sorted from blood, collected in a trial of the OX40 agonist ivuxolimab. Source of these receptors: an adult with an advanced solid tumor such as melanoma, head and neck, liver or kidney cancer.

The chain couples TRBV29-1 to TRBJ2-7, with D uncertain. The germline V gene has CDR1 SQVTM and CDR2 ANQGSEA. This CDR3 contains 13 residues. V was cut by 2 bases and J by 3 bases, with 11 bases left in between. The CDR3 sequence: CSVEIVGHYEQYF. CDR3 bases: TGCAGCGTTGAAATTGTCGGCCACTACGAGCAGTACTTC.

The chain is built from TRBV27 and TRBJ1-1; D possibly corresponds to TRBD1 (5 bases). This CDR3 has 13 residues. Looked up from germline, CDR1 is MNHEY and CDR2 is SMNVEV (reference sequence). Trimming took off 5 bases at V and 7 bases at J, with 14 bases between the two ends. Here the CDR3 DNA reads TGTGCCAGCAGTCCCTTTCAGACAGATGAAGCTTTCTTT. Protein: CASSPFQTDEAFF.

The chain carries TRBV19 and TRBJ2-5; a possible D gene is TRBD1 (5 bases). Germline CDR1 and CDR2: LNHDA and SQIVND (reference sequence). V gave up 8 bases and J gave up 4 bases, with 14 bases separating them. This CDR3 has 13 residues. The CDR3 loop reads CASRDSPLETQYF. CDR3 DNA: TGTGCCAGTCGCGACAGCCCCCTAGAGACCCAGTACTTC.

The rearrangement links TRBV9 to TRBJ2-1; maybe TRBD2 (5 bases). Trimming took off 2 bases at V and 0 bases at J, with 9 bases between the two ends. The CDR3 loop spans 15 amino acids. Germline CDR1 reads SGDLS; CDR2 reads YYNGEE. CDR3 coding DNA: TGTGCCAGCAGCGTGACGACTACCTCCTACAATGAGCAGTTCTTC. It codes for CASSVTTTSYNEQFF.

The gene calls are TRBV9 and TRBJ2-1; 8 positions agree with TRBD2. The CDR3 has 15 residues. The V segment lost 3 bases and the J segment 3 bases; nucleotides outside the gene matches: 5. Germline loops: CDR1 SGDLS, CDR2 YYNGEE. The CDR3 loop reads CASSESSGFYNEQFF. CDR3 bases: TGTGCCAGCAGCGAATCTAGCGGGTTCTACAATGAGCAGTTCTTC. Full variable domain (missing parts from reference TRBV9 and TRBJ2-1): DSGVTQTPKHLITATGQRVTLRCSPRSGDLSVYWYQQSLDQGLQFLIQYYNGEERAKGNILERFSAQQFPDLHSELNLSSLELGDSALYFCASSESSGFYNEQFFGPGTRLTVL.

V and J are TRBV7-2 and TRBJ2-2; D uncertain. Trimming left V 2 bases short and J 0 bases short, with 10 bases between. The CDR3 consists of 16 residues. Germline CDR1 reads SGHTA; CDR2 reads FQGNSA. This chain's CDR3 is CASSLFQVTNTGELFF. In DNA form, the CDR3 reads TGTGCCAGCAGCTTATTCCAGGTCACGAACACCGGGGAGCTGTTTTTT.

The chain recombines TRBV4-2 with TRBJ1-1; D perhaps matches TRBD1 (5 bases). Looked up from germline, CDR1 is LGHNA and CDR2 is YNFKEQ. The CDR3 is 17 amino acids. V was trimmed by 1 base and J by 0 bases, leaving 15 bases between them. CDR3 sequence: CASSQVGGQPMNTEAFF. CDR3 bases: TGTGCCAGCAGCCAAGTGGGTGGACAACCTATGAACACTGAAGCTTTCTTT.

A single count supports this clone. The genes are TRBV5-7 and TRBJ2-7; weak D call: TRBD1 (6 bases). TRBV5-7 is classed as an ORF, of uncertain function. V dropped 3 bases and J dropped 4 bases, with 29 bases sitting between them. CDR3 length: 19 amino acids. CDR3 nucleotide sequence: TGTGCCAGCAGCTCGGGACACGGTCGTCTTTTAGGGATGTTTTACGAGCAGTACTTC. Protein sequence: CASSSGHGRLLGMFYEQYF.

J is TRBJ1-1 and V is TRBV5-1; D is uncertain. The germline gives CDR1 SGHRS, CDR2 YFSETQ. This CDR3 comprises 13 residues. V lost 0 bases, J lost 6 bases, and 9 bases lay in between. CDR3 in amino acids: CASSLVPLAEAFF. In DNA, the CDR3 is TGCGCCAGCAGCTTGGTACCTTTGGCTGAAGCTTTCTTT.

The rearrangement links TRBV14 to TRBJ1-1, with 8 bases identical to TRBD1. The CDR3 has 16 residues. With 2 bases clipped from V and 0 bases from J, the junction kept 5 bases outside the gene matches. Germline V lookup: CDR1 SGHDN, CDR2 FVKESK. The CDR3 reads CASSQRTGTMNTEAFF. The DNA for the CDR3 is TGTGCCAGCAGCCAACGGACAGGGACAATGAACACTGAAGCTTTCTTT.

The chain joins TRBV28 to TRBJ2-7, with a weak D call TRBD1 (6 bases). Trimming pared 2 bases from V and 2 bases from J, leaving 13 bases between. Per germline, CDR1 MDHEN and CDR2 SYDVKM. The CDR3 is 15 residues long. This CDR3 reads CASSLGSGVPYEQYF. The CDR3 region has the DNA TGTGCCAGCAGTTTAGGGTCAGGGGTCCCCTACGAGCAGTACTTC.

The V gene is TRBV6-1, the J gene TRBJ2-7; D tentatively reads TRBD1 or TRBD2 (6 bases each). The CDR3 extends over 13 amino acids. Germline V gene lookup returns CDR1 MNHNS and CDR2 SASEGT. The CDR3 DNA sequence: TGTGTCGTCTGGGGGGCACCTTCCTACGAGCAGTACTTC. Its translation: CVVWGAPSYEQYF.

The chain carries TRBV10-3 and TRBJ2-1, with 9 bases aligning to TRBD1. Germline CDR1 and CDR2: ENHRY and SYGVKD. The length of the CDR3 is 16 residues. J lost 5 bases, V lost 2 bases, and 7 bases had no gene match. The CDR3 protein is CAISEDPGQGNNEQFF. CDR3 DNA: TGTGCCATCAGTGAGGACCCGGGACAGGGAAACAATGAGCAGTTCTTC.

The V call is TRBV10-1, the J call TRBJ2-2; 7 nucleotides line up with TRBD1. The CDR3 covers 14 residues. Trimming cost V 9 bases and J 3 bases; bases outside gene matches: 7. Germline V gene sequence: CDR1 WNHNN, CDR2 SYGVQD (reference sequence). CDR3 loop: CARPGQDDTGELFF. For the CDR3, the DNA is TGCGCCAGACCCGGACAGGACGACACCGGGGAGCTGTTTTTT.

V gene TRBV7-6 combines with J gene TRBJ1-4, with a tentative D call TRBD1 (6 bases). Trimming pared 5 bases from V and 5 bases from J, leaving 21 bases between. The CDR3 is made up of 17 amino acids. Germline loops: CDR1 SGHVS, CDR2 FNYEAQ. The CDR3 sequence: CASSATQTGFSNEKLFF. CDR3 nucleotide sequence: TGTGCCAGCAGCGCTACCCAAACAGGGTTCTCCAATGAAAAACTGTTTTTT.

The chain has TRBV28 and TRBJ2-2; a weak D match, TRBD1 (6 bases). Germline assignment: CDR1 MDHEN and CDR2 SYDVKM. The CDR3 runs to 16 residues. V lost 5 bases and J 0 bases, leaving 13 bases between the germline ends. CDR3 sequence (DNA): TGTGCCAGCAGTCAGGGGAGCGCCTCGAACACCGGGGAGCTGTTTTTT. Protein product: CASSQGSASNTGELFF.

J is TRBJ2-1 and V is TRBV25-1, with TRBD1 matching 9 bases. Germline CDR1 is MGHDK and CDR2 is SYGVNS. Trimming removed 8 bases from V and 8 bases from J; junction bases left unmatched: 10. CDR3 length: 14 residues. The chain's CDR3 is CASSPGQGFDEQFF. In nucleotides, the CDR3 is TGTGCCAGCTCTCCGGGACAGGGTTTCGATGAGCAGTTCTTC. The whole variable domain, remainder taken from reference TRBV25-1 and TRBJ2-1, is EADIYQTPRYLVIGTGKKITLECSQTMGHDKMYWYQQDPGMELHLIHYSYGVNSTEKGDLSSESTVSRIRTEHFPLTLESARPSHTSQYLCASSPGQGFDEQFFGPGTRLTVL.

This clone was seen a handful of times. V and J are TRBV28 and TRBJ1-2; D gene uncertain. The V end lost 3 bases, the J end lost 3 bases, and 5 bases lay between the germline ends. CDR3 length equals 12 residues. In germline, CDR1 is MDHEN, CDR2 SYDVKM. The CDR3 reads CASSFRDYGYTF. In nucleotides, the CDR3 is TGTGCCAGCAGTTTTCGAGACTATGGCTACACCTTC.

This chain connects TRBV7-2 to TRBJ2-7; 8 positions agree with TRBD2. Trimming cost V 0 bases and J 2 bases; bases outside gene matches: 12. Looked up from germline, CDR1 is SGHTA and CDR2 is FQGNSA. This CDR3 is 18 amino acids long. CDR3 nucleotide sequence: TGTGCCAGCAGCTTAGCGCGAGGTAGACTAGCGCTACCCTACGAGCAGTACTTC. Amino acids: CASSLARGRLALPYEQYF.

J is TRBJ2-5 and V is TRBV9; no reliable D call. CDR1 is SGDLS and CDR2 is YYNGEE in the germline V gene. V lost 0 bases and J 4 bases, leaving 13 bases between the germline ends. The CDR3 is 15 amino acids. The CDR3 DNA sequence: TGTGCCAGCAGCGTAGGCCTCCAGACCAGAGAGACCCAGTACTTC. Protein product: CASSVGLQTRETQYF.

V is TRBV19 and J is TRBJ1-1, with TRBD1 identical over 7 bases. V lost 4 bases and J lost 5; bases outside the gene matches: 1. Germline-derived CDR1 and CDR2 are LNHDA and SQIVND (reference sequence). CDR3 length: 12 amino acids. The CDR3 DNA sequence: TGTGCCAGTAGTAAGGGGGCGACTGAAGCTTTCTTT. This translates into CASSKGATEAFF.

The chain has TRBV7-2 and TRBJ2-1, with TRBD2 matching over 8 bases. The germline gives CDR1 SGHTA, CDR2 FQGNSA. V dropped 4 bases and J dropped 4; count of bases not matched to a gene: 12. CDR3 length: 17 residues. The CDR3 region is CASSSSILAGFYNEQFF. The CDR3 DNA sequence: TGTGCCAGCAGCTCAAGTATCCTAGCGGGTTTTTACAATGAGCAGTTCTTC.

V usage is TRBV28 and J usage is TRBJ1-2; D ambiguous. Trimming removed 4 bases from V and 6 bases from J, with 18 bases in between. The germline V gene encodes CDR1 MDHEN and CDR2 SYDVKM. This CDR3 comprises 15 residues. The CDR3 loop is CASSSAGKLKDGYTF. CDR3 nucleotides: TGTGCCAGCAGTTCTGCCGGGAAACTCAAGGATGGCTACACCTTC.

This clone was seen once. The V gene is TRBV7-9, the J gene TRBJ1-5, with D possibly matching TRBD1 (5 bases). Germline CDR1 SEHNR, CDR2 FQNEAQ (reference sequence). The V end lost 4 bases, the J end lost 0 bases, and 7 bases lay between the germline ends. The CDR3 sequence is 14 residues long. This chain's CDR3 is CASSSQGSNQPQHF. The CDR3 DNA follows: TGTGCCAGCAGCTCCCAGGGTAGCAATCAGCCCCAGCATTTT. The full variable domain, with the rest looked up from reference TRBV7-9 and TRBJ1-5, is DTGVSQNPRHKITKRGQNVTFRCDPISEHNRLYWYRQTLGQGPEFLTYFQNEAQLEKSRLLSDRFSAERPKGSFSTLEIQRTEQGDSAMYLCASSSQGSNQPQHFGDGTRLSIL.

This CDR3 reads CAESGVRNTGELFF. CDR3 bases: TGTGCCGAAAGCGGGGTCCGGAACACCGGGGAGCTGTTTTTT. The chain couples TRBV9 to TRBJ2-2; 7 positions agree with TRBD2. Per germline, CDR1 SGDLS and CDR2 YYNGEE. V trimming: 10 bases; J trimming: 1 base; junction bases outside the gene matches: 7. There are 14 residues in the CDR3. Full variable domain (outside the CDR3, taken from reference TRBV9 and TRBJ2-2): DSGVTQTPKHLITATGQRVTLRCSPRSGDLSVYWYQQSLDQGLQFLIQYYNGEERAKGNILERFSAQQFPDLHSELNLSSLELGDSALYFCAESGVRNTGELFFGEGSRLTVL.

This sequence joins TRBV5-1 and TRBJ2-7; D gene unclear. Germline V gives CDR1 SGHRS, CDR2 YFSETQ. The germline V and J ends were trimmed by 0 bases and 6 bases, with 13 bases remaining between them. This CDR3 has 14 amino acids. CDR3 sequence (DNA): TGCGCCAGCAGCTTGGAGGGTGGCCTCGTCGAGCAGTACTTC. Protein sequence: CASSLEGGLVEQYF.

The CDR3 reads CSVQEQWEQPQHF. As DNA, the CDR3 is TGCAGCGTTCAGGAACAGTGGGAACAGCCCCAGCATTTT. The gene calls are TRBV29-1 and TRBJ1-5; D is undetermined. Germline loops: CDR1 SQVTM, CDR2 ANQGSEA. Trimming took 5 bases from V and 7 from J, leaving 15 bases between them. The CDR3 sequence is 13 residues long.

The rearrangement joins TRBV11-2 to TRBJ2-7; D gene ambiguous. CDR3 size: 11 residues. V lost 5 bases, J lost 3 bases, and 5 bases lay in between. CDR1 is SGHAT and CDR2 is FQNNGV in the germline V gene. CDR3 sequence reads: CASSPNYEQYF. CDR3 coding DNA: TGTGCCAGCAGCCCCAACTACGAGCAGTACTTC.

The count of this clone is one. J is TRBJ1-2 and V is TRBV7-3; no clear D gene. CDR1 is SGHTA, CDR2 FQGTGA, per germline. V lost 4 bases and J 5 bases, leaving 14 bases between the germline ends. The CDR3 spans 14 residues. As DNA, the CDR3 is TGTGCCAGCAGCTCTGGGCCCCGAGGGTATGGCTACACCTTC. Translation gives CASSSGPRGYGYTF.